Each of the 10 T cell receptor beta chains below was sequenced from the same sample in a study of Ad26.COV2.S vaccination and SARS-CoV-2 variants. The protocol was immunoSEQ multiplex PCR, while the TCRdb copy is restricted to in-frame clones and leaves out a portion. The sample carries some 45,000 clones, approximately 83% recorded once. This specimen consisted of peripheral blood, obtained after recovery from COVID-19. The receptors come from a human donor who had recovered from COVID-19.

The CDR3 is CATSERRQAKQYF. The DNA for the CDR3 is TGTGCCACCAGTGAGAGGCGACAGGCTAAGCAGTACTTC. The chain employs TRBV24-1 and TRBJ2-7, with D perhaps TRBD1 (6 bases). V lost 4 bases and J lost 8, with 14 bases in between. The CDR3 consists of 13 residues. CDR1 and CDR2 from the germline V gene are KGHDR and SFDVKD.

The chain links TRBV7-9 to TRBJ2-1; a possible D gene is TRBD1 (6 bases). Trimming stripped 3 bases from V and 7 bases from J, with 16 bases between. The CDR3 has 15 amino acids. Germline V gene sequence: CDR1 SEHNR, CDR2 FQNEAQ (reference sequence). The CDR3 sequence is CASSFETGVVNEQFF. CDR3 coding DNA: TGTGCCAGCAGCTTCGAGACAGGCGTAGTTAATGAGCAGTTCTTC.

V and J are TRBV3-1 (or the pseudogene TRBV3-2) and TRBJ1-1, with D maybe TRBD1 (6 bases). CDR3 length equals 15 residues. Trimming took 1 base from V and 5 from J, leaving 14 bases between them. In germline, CDR1 is LGHDT, CDR2 YNNKEL (reference sequence). CDR3 DNA sequence: TGTGCCAGCAGCCAAGGAGCCGGGAGGGGGACTGAAGCTTTCTTT. Its translation: CASSQGAGRGTEAFF.

The V call is TRBV7-9, the J call TRBJ2-3; D is ambiguous. CDR1 and CDR2 (germline): SEHNR, FQNEAQ (reference sequence). CDR3 length equals 13 residues. Trimming took 5 bases from V and 4 from J, leaving 10 bases between them. The CDR3 loop reads CASSPEDADTQYF. DNA of the CDR3: TGTGCCAGCAGCCCTGAGGATGCAGATACGCAGTATTTT. Drawing the rest from reference TRBV7-9 and TRBJ2-3, the complete variable domain is DTGVSQNPRHKITKRGQNVTFRCDPISEHNRLYWYRQTLGQGPEFLTYFQNEAQLEKSRLLSDRFSAERPKGSFSTLEIQRTEQGDSAMYLCASSPEDADTQYFGPGTRLTVL.

The chain carries TRBV14 and TRBJ2-1, with 9 bases aligning to TRBD2. J lost 10 bases, V lost 6 bases, and 13 bases had no gene match. The CDR3 is made up of 15 amino acids. The germline CDR1 and CDR2 sequences are SGHDN and FVKESK. The CDR3 DNA follows: TGTGCCAGCAGTCCCGGGACTAGCCGGTCTAACGAGCAGTTCTTC. Translation: CASSPGTSRSNEQFF.

This clone has only a few counts. The rearrangement uses TRBV9 and TRBJ1-4, with D possibly TRBD1 on 5 matching bases. Trimming left V 0 bases short and J 4 bases short, with 13 bases between. This CDR3 is built from 16 residues. Germline V gene data show CDR1 as SGDLS and CDR2 as YYNGEE. The CDR3 is CASSVEGTGLNEKLFF. For the CDR3, the DNA is TGTGCCAGCAGCGTAGAAGGAACAGGACTTAATGAAAAACTGTTTTTT. Based on the CDR3 plus reference TRBV9 and TRBJ1-4, the full variable domain is DSGVTQTPKHLITATGQRVTLRCSPRSGDLSVYWYQQSLDQGLQFLIQYYNGEERAKGNILERFSAQQFPDLHSELNLSSLELGDSALYFCASSVEGTGLNEKLFFGSGTQLSVL.

This clone was observed a few times. The chain combines TRBV27 with TRBJ1-6, with D hard to call. Trimming left V 3 bases short and J 6 bases short, with 3 bases between. Per germline, CDR1 MNHEY and CDR2 SMNVEV (reference sequence). The CDR3 runs 12 residues. The CDR3 reads CASSFSNSPLHF. DNA for the CDR3: TGTGCCAGCAGTTTTAGTAATTCACCCCTCCACTTT.

V and J are TRBV4-1 and TRBJ1-2; a weak D match, TRBD1 (5 bases). Trimming removed 1 base from V and 4 bases from J, with 16 bases in between. CDR1 MGHRA and CDR2 YSYEKL come from the germline V gene. The CDR3 loop spans 16 amino acids. Here the CDR3 DNA reads TGCGCCAGCAGCCAAGGGGGCGAGTCCGTGCTCTATGGCTACACCTTC. Amino acids: CASSQGGESVLYGYTF.

Here the CDR3 DNA reads TGTGCCAGCAGTCCGACGGCCGTGGTCTATGGCTACACCTTC. It is translated as CASSPTAVVYGYTF. The chain joins TRBV27 to TRBJ1-2; D remains ambiguous. With 5 bases removed from V and 4 bases from J, the gap between germline ends came to 14 bases. Germline lookup yields CDR1 MNHEY and CDR2 SMNVEV (reference sequence). There are 14 residues in the CDR3.

V and J are TRBV18 and TRBJ2-5; D may be TRBD2 (5 bases). This CDR3 contains 17 residues. With 2 bases removed from V and 3 bases from J, the gap between germline ends came to 19 bases. From germline, CDR1 is KGHSH and CDR2 LQKENI. DNA of the CDR3: TGTGCCAGCTCACCAACCGCTAGAACTCCGCGGGAAGAGACCCAGTACTTC. This translates into CASSPTARTPREETQYF.